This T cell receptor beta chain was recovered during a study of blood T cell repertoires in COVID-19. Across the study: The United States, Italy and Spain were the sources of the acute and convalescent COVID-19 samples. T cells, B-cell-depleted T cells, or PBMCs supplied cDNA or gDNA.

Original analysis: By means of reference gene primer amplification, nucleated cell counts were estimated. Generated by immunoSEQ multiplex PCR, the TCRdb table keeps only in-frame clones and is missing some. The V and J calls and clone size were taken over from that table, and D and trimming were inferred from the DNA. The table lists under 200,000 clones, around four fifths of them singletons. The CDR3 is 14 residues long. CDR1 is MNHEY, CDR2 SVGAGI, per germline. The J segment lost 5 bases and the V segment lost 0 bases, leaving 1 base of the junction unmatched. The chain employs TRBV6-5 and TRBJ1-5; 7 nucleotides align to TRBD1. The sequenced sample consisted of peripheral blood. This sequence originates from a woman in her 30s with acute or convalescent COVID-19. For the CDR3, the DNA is TGTGCCAGCAGTTACTCCCAGGGGGATCAGCCCCAGCATTTT. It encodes CASSYSQGDQPQHF.